This TCR beta chain was sequenced for a study of control samples from healthy donors and cancer patients. The germline V gene encodes CDR1 MNHEY and CDR2 SVGAGI. Trimming took off 4 bases at V and 9 bases at J, with 16 bases between the two ends. There are 14 residues in the CDR3. The table came from immunoSEQ multiplex PCR; TCRdb's copy has only in-frame clones and leaves some out. Here the sample spans around 79,000 clones, 93% being singletons. This chain connects TRBV6-5 to TRBJ1-3; TRBD1 might be the D (5 bases). The sample taken for sequencing was PBMCs. The TCR comes from a woman in her thirties or forties with lung cancer. CDR3 bases: TGTGCCAGCAGTTCGCCTGCCTCCGGGGGCACCATATATTTT. Its protein is CASSSPASGGTIYF.